This T cell receptor (beta chain) was sequenced for a study of response to subunit inactivated influenza vaccine. Study-wide results and limits: Authors suggested each seasonal flu vaccination may recruit only limited numbers of new T cells.

TCRdb analysed the RT-PCR reads with MiXCR anew, one entry per CDR3 protein. The table lists 450,000 to 550,000 distinct CDR3 sequences, about 25% of them singletons. Notes on this clonotype: The antigen remains undetermined.

The clonotype comes from a man in his forties or fifties who received an inactivated influenza vaccine. The sample was CD4+ T cells sorted from PBMCs, taken roughly 5 days after vaccination.

The CDR3 spells CAWSVGLGANVLTF. In DNA, the CDR3 is TGTGCCTGGAGTGTAGGGTTAGGGGCCAACGTCCTGACTTTC. The rearrangement uses TRBV30 and TRBJ2-6; D uncertain. V was cut by 0 bases and J by 4 bases, with 7 bases left in between. This CDR3 region has 14 residues. CDR1 GTSNPN and CDR2 SVGIG come from the germline V gene (reference sequence).